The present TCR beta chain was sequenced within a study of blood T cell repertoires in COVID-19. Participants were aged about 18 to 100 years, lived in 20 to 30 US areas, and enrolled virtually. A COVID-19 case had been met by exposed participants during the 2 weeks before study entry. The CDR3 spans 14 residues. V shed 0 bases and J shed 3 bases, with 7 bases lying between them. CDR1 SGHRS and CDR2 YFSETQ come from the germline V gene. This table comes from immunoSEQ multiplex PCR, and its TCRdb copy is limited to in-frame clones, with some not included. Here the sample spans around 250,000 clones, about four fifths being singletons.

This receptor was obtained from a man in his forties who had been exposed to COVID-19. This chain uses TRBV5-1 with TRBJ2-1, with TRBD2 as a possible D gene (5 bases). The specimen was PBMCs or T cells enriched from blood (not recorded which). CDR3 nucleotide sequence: TGCGCCAGCAGCTTGGCCGGGAACTACAATGAGCAGTTCTTC. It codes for CASSLAGNYNEQFF.